This T cell receptor (beta chain) was obtained from a study of blood T cell repertoires in COVID-19. Study at large: Italy, Spain and the United States were the sources of the convalescent and acute COVID-19 samples.

Study processing details: Scientists estimated how many nucleated cells there were by amplifying reference gene primers. Sequencing used immunoSEQ multiplex PCR; TCRdb keeps in-frame clones, though not all of them. The V and J calls and clone size come from that table; D and trimming were worked out from the DNA. The sample yields 200,000 to 300,000 clones, 86% seen once. Worth noting for this clone: The identical CDR3 is also encoded by other nucleotide sequences in the sample.

V was trimmed by 0 bases and J by 7 bases, leaving 7 bases between them. In germline, CDR1 is KGHSH, CDR2 LQKENI. The CDR3 has 12 amino acids. The chain joins TRBV18 to TRBJ2-7; tentatively, D is TRBD2 (6 bases). The clonotype originates from a man aged 55-75 years with acute or convalescent COVID-19. The sequenced material came from peripheral blood. The CDR3 DNA reads as TGTGCCAGCTCACCACCGGGGGGAGAGCAGTACTTC. This translates into CASSPPGGEQYF.